This entry lists 23 T cell receptor beta chains sequenced from one sample in a study of blood T cell repertoires in COVID-19. Assay: immunoSEQ multiplex PCR; the TCRdb copy retains only in-frame clones and omits some. The repertoire consists of about 140,000 clones, with 85% to 90% occurring once and the leading ten covering about 1.5%. The specimen was peripheral blood. These receptor sequences come from a woman aged 60 to 75 with acute or convalescent COVID-19.

This clone was detected a few times. The chain links TRBV24-1 to TRBJ2-2, with TRBD1 matching over 10 bases. Germline trimming cut 7 bases from V and 3 bases from J; bases unmatched to any gene: 1. Germline CDR1 is KGHDR and CDR2 is SFDVKD. This CDR3 contains 14 residues. The CDR3 DNA is TGTGCCACCAGCGGACAGGGGGACACCGGGGAGCTGTTTTTT. Amino acids: CATSGQGDTGELFF.

The chain combines TRBV3-1 (or the pseudogene TRBV3-2) with TRBJ2-3, with 10 bases aligning to TRBD2. Per germline, CDR1 LGHDT and CDR2 YNNKEL (reference sequence). The CDR3 extends over 17 amino acids. Losses at the gene ends were 0 bases for V and 3 bases for J; bases not matched to a gene: 6. The CDR3 here is CASSQEVAGGFTDTQYF. CDR3 sequence (DNA): TGTGCCAGCAGCCAAGAGGTAGCGGGGGGTTTTACAGATACGCAGTATTTT.

The V gene is TRBV6-5, the J gene TRBJ1-2, with 7 bases matching TRBD1. The CDR3 sequence is 15 residues long. Trimming removed 4 bases from V and 2 bases from J; junction bases left unmatched: 7. The germline V gene encodes CDR1 MNHEY and CDR2 SVGAGI. The CDR3, as DNA: TGTGCCAGCAGTTCCACAGGGGCGGGAAACTATGGCTACACCTTC. Its translation is CASSSTGAGNYGYTF.

V usage is TRBV4-2 and J usage is TRBJ2-1, with 7 bases lining up with TRBD2. Germline loops: CDR1 LGHNA, CDR2 YNFKEQ. The trim removed 0 bases at V and 8 bases at J, leaving 13 bases unmatched. This CDR3 is 17 amino acids long. The CDR3 DNA sequence: TGTGCCAGCAGCCAAGATTTCGCCGGGGGAGGGGTCTATGAGCAGTTCTTC. Translating it yields CASSQDFAGGGVYEQFF.

J is TRBJ1-2 and V is TRBV6-2 or TRBV6-3; the D gene is possibly TRBD1 (5 bases). V was trimmed by 5 bases and J by 7 bases, leaving 20 bases between them. CDR1 and CDR2 (germline): MNHEY, SVGEGT. The CDR3 runs to 15 residues. The CDR3 reads CASSRSRGGDFGYTF. The DNA for the CDR3 is TGTGCCAGCAGTCGAAGCCGGGGAGGGGACTTTGGCTACACCTTC.

This rearrangement joins TRBV7-9 to TRBJ2-3; D unclear. From germline, CDR1 is SEHNR and CDR2 FQNEAQ (reference sequence). CDR3 length: 12 residues. V lost 5 bases to trimming and J lost 5 bases, with 8 bases between them. CDR3 loop: CASSLPRDTQYF. The CDR3, as DNA: TGTGCCAGCAGCCTCCCCAGAGATACGCAGTATTTT.

The chain has TRBV7-9 and TRBJ1-4; 8 bases line up with TRBD1. Germline CDR1 SEHNR, CDR2 FQNEAQ (reference sequence). CDR3 length: 13 amino acids. Trimming cost V 11 bases and J 3 bases; bases outside gene matches: 5. CDR3 nucleotides: TGTGCCGGACAGGGACAGCCTAATGAAAAACTGTTTTTT. This codes for CAGQGQPNEKLFF.

The chain couples TRBV7-9 to TRBJ1-3; no clear D gene. Germline V lookup: CDR1 SEHNR, CDR2 FQNEAQ (reference sequence). The germline V and J ends were trimmed by 1 base and 4 bases, with 14 bases remaining between them. The CDR3 loop spans 16 amino acids. CDR3 sequence (DNA): TGTGCCAGCAGCTTAGAAGTAGGCGGTACCGGAAACACCATATATTTT. Its translation is CASSLEVGGTGNTIYF.

The genes are TRBV6-5 and TRBJ2-3, with D possibly matching TRBD1 (6 bases). This CDR3 spans 15 amino acids. V was clipped by 4 bases and J by 1 base, with 12 bases between them. From germline, CDR1 is MNHEY and CDR2 SVGAGI. The CDR3 sequence is CASSLRTAGTDTQYF. CDR3 coding DNA: TGTGCCAGCAGTTTAAGGACAGCTGGCACAGATACGCAGTATTTT.

CDR3 amino acids: CASSSPGHRGYEQYF. The CDR3 DNA reads as TGTGCCAGCAGCTCACCGGGACACCGGGGCTACGAGCAGTACTTC. The chain couples TRBV13 to TRBJ2-7, with D possibly being TRBD1 (6 bases). Germline CDR1 reads PRHDT; CDR2 reads FYEKMQ (reference sequence). CDR3 length equals 15 residues. With 4 bases removed from V and 3 bases from J, the gap between germline ends came to 16 bases. Combining the CDR3 with reference TRBV13 and TRBJ2-7 gives the whole variable domain AAGVIQSPRHLIKEKRETATLKCYPIPRHDTVYWYQQGPGQDPQFLISFYEKMQSDKGSIPDRFSAQQFSDYHSELNMSSLELGDSALYFCASSSPGHRGYEQYFGPGTRLTVT.

The chain has TRBV19 and TRBJ1-2; D perhaps matches TRBD1 (5 bases). Germline CDR1 reads LNHDA; CDR2 reads SQIVND (reference sequence). The CDR3 loop spans 12 amino acids. The germline V and J ends were trimmed by 8 bases and 1 base, with 8 bases remaining between them. The CDR3 loop is CASWTLNYGYTF. CDR3 bases: TGTGCCAGTTGGACACTTAACTATGGCTACACCTTC.

The genes are TRBV15 and TRBJ1-2, with TRBD1 matching 7 bases. V lost 3 bases to trimming and J lost 6 bases; unmatched junction nucleotides: 4. The CDR3 is 13 residues long. Germline V gene data show CDR1 as LNHNV and CDR2 as YYDKDF (reference sequence). CDR3 residues: CATSSGGGDGYTF. Written as DNA, the CDR3 is TGTGCCACCAGCAGTGGAGGGGGCGATGGCTACACCTTC. The full variable domain, rest sourced from reference TRBV15 and TRBJ1-2, is DAMVIQNPRYQVTQFGKPVTLSCSQTLNHNVMYWYQQKSSQAPKLLFHYYDKDFNNEADTPDNFQSRRPNTSFCFLDIRSPGLGDTAMYLCATSSGGGDGYTFGSGTRLTVV.

This chain connects TRBV28 to TRBJ2-7; 7 positions agree with TRBD1. The germline V gene encodes CDR1 MDHEN and CDR2 SYDVKM. V trimming: 6 bases; J trimming: 6 bases; junction bases outside the gene matches: 8. The CDR3 is made up of 13 amino acids. The CDR3 DNA reads TGTGCCAGCAGGGTACAGGGGTCTAGCGAGCAGTACTTC. Translated: CASRVQGSSEQYF.

This clone came up once. The chain joins TRBV9 to TRBJ2-1; maybe TRBD2 (5 bases). Per germline, CDR1 SGDLS and CDR2 YYNGEE. The germline V and J ends were trimmed by 4 bases and 7 bases, with 15 bases remaining between them. This CDR3 region has 14 residues. The CDR3 loop reads CASSSSVRGNEQFF. CDR3 nucleotide sequence: TGTGCCAGCAGCAGCTCCGTCCGGGGAAATGAGCAGTTCTTC. The variable domain in full, completed from reference TRBV9 and TRBJ2-1, reads DSGVTQTPKHLITATGQRVTLRCSPRSGDLSVYWYQQSLDQGLQFLIQYYNGEERAKGNILERFSAQQFPDLHSELNLSSLELGDSALYFCASSSSVRGNEQFFGPGTRLTVL.

The chain combines TRBV19 with TRBJ1-2, with D unresolved. The CDR3 is made up of 14 amino acids. The V gene lost 6 bases and the J gene lost 1 base, with 12 bases spanning the gap. Per the germline V gene, CDR1 is LNHDA and CDR2 is SQIVND (reference sequence). The CDR3 DNA reads as TGTGCCAGTAGCGTGGCGGAAGGTAACTATGGCTACACCTTC. As protein: CASSVAEGNYGYTF.

This clone has just a few counts. This chain uses TRBV19 with TRBJ2-3, with 9 bases that match TRBD2. The length of the CDR3 is 15 residues. After removal of 9 bases from V and 0 bases from J, the junction contained 7 bases not matched to a gene. The germline gives CDR1 LNHDA, CDR2 SQIVND (reference sequence). CDR3 coding DNA: TGTGCCAGCAGACTAGCGGACACTAGCACAGATACGCAGTATTTT. It encodes CASRLADTSTDTQYF.

The CDR3 region has the DNA TGTGCCAGCAGCGCAGGACCGACAGGGAACACTGAAGCTTTCTTT. As protein: CASSAGPTGNTEAFF. The chain joins TRBV9 to TRBJ1-1, with D maybe TRBD1 (6 bases). Trimming pared 3 bases from V and 1 base from J, leaving 13 bases between. The CDR3 runs 15 residues. From germline, CDR1 is SGDLS and CDR2 YYNGEE.

This chain joins TRBV6-2 or TRBV6-3 and TRBJ2-3; D is unclear. Trimming took off 3 bases at V and 0 bases at J, with 16 bases between the two ends. The CDR3 contains 17 residues. Germline values: CDR1 MNHEY, CDR2 SVGEGT. CDR3 amino acids: CASSYGPGSSSTDTQYF. The CDR3, as DNA: TGTGCCAGCAGTTATGGCCCAGGCAGTTCTAGCACAGATACGCAGTATTTT.

This chain connects TRBV30 to TRBJ1-5; 7 bases line up with TRBD1. Germline V lookup: CDR1 GTSNPN, CDR2 SVGIG (reference sequence). CDR3 length: 15 residues. V was clipped by 5 bases and J by 7 bases; unmatched bases: 14. The CDR3 sequence is CAWPHGYRGGQPQHF. The CDR3, as DNA: TGTGCCTGGCCCCATGGCTACAGGGGTGGACAGCCCCAGCATTTT.

The rearrangement joins TRBV11-2 to TRBJ1-2, with 8 nucleotides matching TRBD1. V lost 5 bases to trimming and J lost 0 bases; unmatched junction nucleotides: 8. This CDR3 is 16 amino acids long. Germline values: CDR1 SGHAT, CDR2 FQNNGV. For the CDR3, the DNA is TGTGCCAGCAGCCTAGGGGACAGGACTACTAACTATGGCTACACCTTC. Its translation: CASSLGDRTTNYGYTF. Full variable domain (remainder filled in from reference TRBV11-2 and TRBJ1-2): EAGVAQSPRYKIIEKRQSVAFWCNPISGHATLYWYQQILGQGPKLLIQFQNNGVVDDSQLPKDRFSAERLKGVDSTLKIQPAKLEDSAVYLCASSLGDRTTNYGYTFGSGTRLTVV.

This chain links TRBV12-3 or TRBV12-4 with TRBJ2-2; no firm D call. The V end lost 3 bases, the J end lost 3 bases, and 5 bases lay between the germline ends. The CDR3 is 13 residues long. CDR3: CASSFQDTGELFF. The DNA for the CDR3 is TGTGCCAGCAGTTTTCAGGACACCGGGGAGCTGTTTTTT.

The sample holds one count of this clone. This chain joins TRBV23-1 and TRBJ2-5; the match to TRBD2 covers 16 bases. TRBV23-1 is identified as an open reading frame with a role that is uncertain. Trimming took 7 bases from V and 1 from J; bases not matched to a gene: 12. The CDR3 is 19 residues long. CDR3 loop: CASTGGKGLAGGSQETQYF. CDR3 coding DNA: TGCGCCAGCACCGGCGGGAAGGGACTAGCGGGGGGGAGCCAAGAGACCCAGTACTTC.

The genes are TRBV3-1 (or the pseudogene TRBV3-2) and TRBJ1-3; no firm D call. The CDR3 sequence is 14 residues long. Germline CDR1 reads LGHDT; CDR2 reads YNNKEL (reference sequence). Trimming took off 0 bases at V and 2 bases at J, with 5 bases between the two ends. CDR3: CASSQDFAGNTIYF. In nucleotides, the CDR3 is TGTGCCAGCAGCCAAGATTTCGCTGGAAACACCATATATTTT.